This is a list of T cell receptor beta chains from one sample in a study of molecular identifiers for immune sequencing clone quantification. In TCRdb, the PCR reads were re-called with MiXCR into one record per CDR3 protein. The sample lists 90,000 or so distinct CDR3 sequences; roughly 23% were seen once. The sequenced material came from naive CD8+ T cells from blood, with Jurkat cell RNA spiked in. The source of these receptors is a human donor in good health. Some libraries in this study had Jurkat cell RNA spiked in. The CDR3 runs from the conserved cysteine through the conserved F or W. The D gene is left open where the match is weak. Some rows mark clone size as missing; the rest say once, few, many or name a class of expanded clone.

D	V	J	length	size	DNA	CDR3
TRBD1	TRBV6-6	TRBJ2-5	15	many	TGTGCCAGCATTAAGGGGGCACTCCCCCAAGAGACCCAGTACTTC	CASIKGALPQETQYF
-	TRBV4-3	TRBJ2-3	17	-	TGCGCCAGCAGCCAAACGTCCGCTAGCCGGCACACAGATACGCAGTATTTT	CASSQTSASRHTDTQYF
-	TRBV29-1	TRBJ2-4	16	many	TGCAGCGTTGAAGTTTCAGGGCCAAACCCTCCGGGCATTCAGTACTTC	CSVEVSGPNPPGIQYF
-	TRBV9	TRBJ1-1	13	many	TGTGCCAGCAGCTTGAACAGTGGGACTGAAGCTTTCTTT	CASSLNSGTEAFF
-	TRBV12-3/TRBV12-4	TRBJ1-1	15	-	TGTGCCAGCAGTTTGACCAGGGGCGCGTTCGCTGAAGCTTTCTTT	CASSLTRGAFAEAFF
TRBD1	TRBV4-3	TRBJ2-7	14	many	TGCGCCAGCAGCCCGGGACAGAGCTCCTACGAGCAGTACTTC	CASSPGQSSYEQYF
TRBD2	TRBV7-9	TRBJ2-1	15	few	TGTGCCAGCAGCTGGGCTAGCGGGAGGGAATGGGAGCAGTTCTTC	CASSWASGREWEQFF
-	TRBV5-7	TRBJ2-1	17	-	TGTGCCAGCAGCCGGCTGGGGGCAGGGGGACTAGGCAATGAGCAGTTCTTC	CASSRLGAGGLGNEQFF
TRBD1	TRBV4-1	TRBJ2-1	16	few	TGCGCCAGCAGCCAAGATTCGACAGGGGGGAGAGGTGAGCAGTTCTTC	CASSQDSTGGRGEQFF
-	TRBV6-5	TRBJ2-7	14	few	TGTGCCAGCAGTTACTCGAATTGGGAGTACGAGCAGTACTTC	CASSYSNWEYEQYF
-	TRBV5-6	TRBJ2-7	10	many	TGTGCCAGCTTCCCCCGGGAGCAGTACTTC	CASFPREQYF
-	TRBV25-1	TRBJ1-1	14	many	TGTGCCAGCAGTGAATACGGCAGGGAAGCTGAAGCTTTCTTT	CASSEYGREAEAFF
-	TRBV7-2	TRBJ1-6	14	many	TGTGCCAGCAGCTTAGTCAGGGGATTTGTACCCCTCCACTTT	CASSLVRGFVPLHF
-	TRBV28	TRBJ2-1	17	few	TGTGCCAGCAGTTTCGCACAGGGCAAAGGATACAACAATGAGCAGTTCTTC	CASSFAQGKGYNNEQFF
TRBD1	TRBV12-3/TRBV12-4	TRBJ1-1	14	many	TGTGCCAGCAGACCGACAGGGACGGTCTCTGAAGCTTTCTTT	CASRPTGTVSEAFF
-	TRBV2	TRBJ2-1	12	-	TGTGCCAGCTCGCGAGAGGTAAATGAGCAGTTCTTC	CASSREVNEQFF
TRBD1	TRBV5-1	TRBJ1-1	14	many	TGCGCCAGCAGCTATGGGACAGCTAACACTGAAGCTTTCTTT	CASSYGTANTEAFF
TRBD1	TRBV29-1	TRBJ2-3	15	many	TGCAGCGTTGATGCGGGCGGGACAGGGCTTGATACGCAGTATTTT	CSVDAGGTGLDTQYF
TRBD1	TRBV5-4	TRBJ2-7	14	many	TGTGCCAGCAGCTCCCGGACAGGGGGCTACGAGCAGTACTTC	CASSSRTGGYEQYF
-	TRBV15	TRBJ2-2	14	few	TGTGCCACCAGCAGCCCCAGGGCTCCCGGGGAGCTGTTTTTT	CATSSPRAPGELFF
-	TRBV13	TRBJ2-7	15	-	TGTGCCAGCAGCGCCGGACGGACGGGATTGGGCGAGCAGTACTTC	CASSAGRTGLGEQYF
-	TRBV3-2	TRBJ2-6	19	-	TGTGCCAGCAGCCAAGAAAGGACAGGGACTGACTCTGGGGCCAACGTCCTGACTTTC	CASSQERTGTDSGANVLTF
-	TRBV7-9	TRBJ2-5	12	many	TGTGCCAGCAGCTCACGGGAAGAGACCCAGTACTTC	CASSSREETQYF
-	TRBV19	TRBJ1-5	12	many	TGTGCCAGTATGAAGGGAAATCAGCCCCAGCATTTT	CASMKGNQPQHF
-	TRBV9	TRBJ1-1	14	many	TGTGCCAGCAGCCCCGGCGGCGGGGATACTGAAGCTTTCTTT	CASSPGGGDTEAFF
TRBD2	TRBV2	TRBJ2-2	17	few	TGTGCCAGCAGTGAGCCCCTAGCGGGAGGGAGCACCGGGGAGCTGTTTTTT	CASSEPLAGGSTGELFF
-	TRBV9	TRBJ1-5	15	many	TGTGCCAGCAGCGTAGCAGGTGGGATGGGACAGCCCCAGCATTTT	CASSVAGGMGQPQHF